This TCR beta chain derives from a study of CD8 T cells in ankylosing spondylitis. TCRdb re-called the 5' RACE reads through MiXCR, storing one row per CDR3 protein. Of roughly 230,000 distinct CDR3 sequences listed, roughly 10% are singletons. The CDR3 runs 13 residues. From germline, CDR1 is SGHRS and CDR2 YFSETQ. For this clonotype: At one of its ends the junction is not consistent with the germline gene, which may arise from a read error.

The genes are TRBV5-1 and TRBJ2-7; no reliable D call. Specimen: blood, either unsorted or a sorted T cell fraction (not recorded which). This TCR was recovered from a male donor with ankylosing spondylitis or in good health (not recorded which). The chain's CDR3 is CASSLEGPYERYF. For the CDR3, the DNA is TGCGCCAGCAGCTTGGAAGGGCCCTACGAGCGGTACTTC. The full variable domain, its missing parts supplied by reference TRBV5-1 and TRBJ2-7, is KAGVTQTPRYLIKTRGQQVTLSCSPISGHRSVSWYQQTPGQGLQFLFEYFSETQRNKGNFPGRFSGRQFSNSRSEMNVSTLELGDSALYLCASSLEGPYERYFGPGTRLTVT.